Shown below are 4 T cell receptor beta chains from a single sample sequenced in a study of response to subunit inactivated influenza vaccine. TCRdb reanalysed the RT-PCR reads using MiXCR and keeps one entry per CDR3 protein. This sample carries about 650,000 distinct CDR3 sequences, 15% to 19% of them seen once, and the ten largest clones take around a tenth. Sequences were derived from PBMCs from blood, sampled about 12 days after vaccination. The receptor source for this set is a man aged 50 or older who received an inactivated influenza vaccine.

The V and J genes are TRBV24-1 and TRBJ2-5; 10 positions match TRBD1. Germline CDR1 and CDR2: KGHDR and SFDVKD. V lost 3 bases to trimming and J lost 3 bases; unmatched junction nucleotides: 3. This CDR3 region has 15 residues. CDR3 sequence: CATSDGDRGEETQYF. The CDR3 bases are TGTGCCACCAGTGATGGGGACAGGGGAGAAGAGACCCAGTACTTC.

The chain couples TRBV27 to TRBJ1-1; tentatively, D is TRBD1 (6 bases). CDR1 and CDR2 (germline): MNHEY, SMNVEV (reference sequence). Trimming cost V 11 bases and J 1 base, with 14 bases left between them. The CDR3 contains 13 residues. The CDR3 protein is CASNRVGNTEAFF. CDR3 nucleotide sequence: TGTGCCTCAAACAGGGTCGGGAACACTGAAGCTTTCTTT.

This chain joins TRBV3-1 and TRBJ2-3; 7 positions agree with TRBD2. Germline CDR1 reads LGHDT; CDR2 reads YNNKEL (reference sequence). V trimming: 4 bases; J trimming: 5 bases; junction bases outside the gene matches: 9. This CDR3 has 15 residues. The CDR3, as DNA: TGTGCCAGCAGCCGAGCGTACTGGGGGGGAGATACGCAGTATTTT. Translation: CASSRAYWGGDTQYF.

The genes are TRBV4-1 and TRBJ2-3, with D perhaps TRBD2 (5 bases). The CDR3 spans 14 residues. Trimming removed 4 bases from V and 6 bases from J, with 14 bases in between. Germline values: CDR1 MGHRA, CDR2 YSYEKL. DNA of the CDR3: TGCGCCAGCAGCCCAGATGAGGGTAGGGATACGCAGTATTTT. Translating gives CASSPDEGRDTQYF.